This entry lists 16 T cell receptor beta chains sequenced from one sample in a study of blood T cells in healthy people across ages. With a J-beta primer mix and a sample-barcoded 5' primer, a second PCR ran roughly 6 to 11 cycles. TCRdb used MiXCR to reprocess the 5' RACE reads, holding one entry per CDR3 protein. The sample lists over 1.5 million distinct CDR3 sequences; 40% to 55% were seen once. The specimen sequenced was blood. The receptors shown here come from a woman aged 40 to 50 in good health.

CDR3 sequence: CATTSRDRGGKPKTEAFF. CDR3 DNA: TGTGCCACCACGTCCCGGGACAGGGGTGGAAAGCCGAAAACTGAAGCTTTCTTT. V gene TRBV19 combines with J gene TRBJ1-1; 10 nucleotides agree with TRBD1. Per germline, CDR1 LNHDA and CDR2 SQIVND (reference sequence). CDR3 length: 18 amino acids. Trimming cost V 10 bases and J 5 bases; bases outside gene matches: 22.

This clonotype was observed a handful of times. The chain couples TRBV6-6 to TRBJ1-2; 7 positions match TRBD1. The CDR3 totals 14 residues. Germline V gene data show CDR1 as MNHNY and CDR2 as SVGAGI (reference sequence). Losses at the gene ends were 8 bases for V and 5 bases for J; bases not matched to a gene: 11. The CDR3 sequence is CASSRGGRGYGYTF. CDR3 nucleotide sequence: TGTGCCAGCTCGCGAGGGGGCAGGGGGTATGGCTACACCTTC.

This chain joins TRBV24-1 and TRBJ2-2; TRBD2 agrees at 7 bases. The CDR3 runs 14 residues. Trimming cost V 8 bases and J 5 bases; bases outside gene matches: 7. Germline assignment: CDR1 KGHDR and CDR2 SFDVKD. Written as DNA, the CDR3 is TGTGCCACCAAGGCCGGGACTACGACCGGGGAGCTGTTTTTT. Translated, it gives CATKAGTTTGELFF.

This clonotype was detected a few times. The gene calls are TRBV4-1 and TRBJ2-3, with D perhaps matching TRBD1 or TRBD2 (6 bases each). The CDR3 is 15 amino acids. Trimming removed 0 bases from V and 2 bases from J, with 9 bases in between. The V gene's germline CDR1 is MGHRA and CDR2 YSYEKL. CDR3 in amino acids: CASSQERGATDTQYF. The CDR3 DNA follows: TGCGCCAGCAGCCAAGAGAGGGGGGCCACAGATACGCAGTATTTT.

This rearrangement joins TRBV7-2 to TRBJ1-2, with D possibly matching TRBD1 (6 bases). Germline values: CDR1 SGHTA, CDR2 FQGNSA. V was shortened by 4 bases and J by 10 bases, with 13 bases between the two germline ends. The CDR3 length is 12 residues. The CDR3 loop is CASSSNWGPYTF. The CDR3 region has the DNA TGTGCCAGCAGCTCTAACTGGGGGCCCTACACCTTC.

This clonotype has a handful of counts. The chain is built from TRBV29-1 and TRBJ2-5; TRBD2 aligns across 9 bases. The CDR3 extends over 13 amino acids. Germline V gene sequence: CDR1 SQVTM, CDR2 ANQGSEA. Germline trimming cut 8 bases from V and 5 bases from J; bases unmatched to any gene: 9. The CDR3 nucleotides read TGCAGCTCGACCGGGACTAGCACGGAGACCCAGTACTTC. Translated, it gives CSSTGTSTETQYF.

This clonotype has just a few counts. The rearrangement joins TRBV6-5 to TRBJ2-1; TRBD2 matches 8 bases. The CDR3 contains 17 residues. Trimming at V came to 0 bases and at J to 0 bases, leaving 4 bases not matched to a gene. The V gene's germline CDR1 is MNHEY and CDR2 SVGAGI. The CDR3 loop is CASSYSRSGGSYNEQFF. In DNA, the CDR3 is TGTGCCAGCAGTTACTCGAGAAGCGGGGGCTCCTACAATGAGCAGTTCTTC.

This chain links TRBV6-2 or TRBV6-3 with TRBJ2-1; 7 nucleotides match TRBD1. Germline V lookup: CDR1 MNHEY, CDR2 SVGEGT. Germline trimming cut 0 bases from V and 4 bases from J; bases unmatched to any gene: 18. The CDR3 is 20 amino acids. CDR3 in DNA: TGTGCCAGCAGTTACTCGCGGTCAAACAGGGGCCAATTAAGGTACAATGAGCAGTTCTTC. It is translated as CASSYSRSNRGQLRYNEQFF.

This clonotype was seen more than once but under ten times. The rearrangement joins TRBV11-1 to TRBJ2-7; D is uncertain. Trimming stripped 3 bases from V and 5 bases from J, with 8 bases between. CDR3 length: 12 amino acids. The germline V gene encodes CDR1 SGHAT and CDR2 FQDESV (reference sequence). DNA of the CDR3: TGTGCCAGCAGCTTGCGGAAGGACGAGCAGTACTTC. Translating gives CASSLRKDEQYF.

J is TRBJ1-2 and V is TRBV4-3; D perhaps matches TRBD1 (6 bases). The V end lost 1 base, the J end lost 4 bases, and 19 bases lay between the germline ends. CDR1 and CDR2 from the germline V gene are LGHNA and YSLEER. CDR3 length: 17 residues. CDR3 in amino acids: CASSQVGTGTSVYGYTF. In nucleotides, the CDR3 is TGCGCCAGCAGCCAAGTGGGAACAGGGACTTCCGTCTATGGCTACACCTTC.

V and J are TRBV4-2 and TRBJ2-3; tentative D call: TRBD2 (7 bases). V dropped 1 base and J dropped 5 bases, with 16 bases sitting between them. Germline V gene lookup returns CDR1 LGHNA and CDR2 YNFKEQ. The CDR3 has 16 residues. The CDR3 here is CASSQGGEGGRDTQYF. The CDR3 DNA is TGTGCCAGCAGCCAAGGGGGGGAGGGGGGGCGAGATACGCAGTATTTT.

This chain uses TRBV7-3 with TRBJ2-5; 9 positions match TRBD2. Germline V gives CDR1 SGHTA, CDR2 FQGTGA. The V and J ends lost 0 bases and 6 bases, in that order; junction bases with no gene match: 14. This CDR3 has 18 residues. The CDR3 coding sequence is TGTGCCAGCAGCTTAACTGGTAGTGGCGGGGGGGATCTAAAGACCCAGTACTTC. Translating gives CASSLTGSGGGDLKTQYF.

In this sample, this clonotype turned up once. This chain uses TRBV5-1 with TRBJ2-7; D gene unclear. Trimming stripped 3 bases from V and 4 bases from J, with 17 bases between. This CDR3 contains 15 residues. Germline V lookup: CDR1 SGHRS, CDR2 YFSETQ. For the CDR3, the DNA is TGCGCCAGCAGCTCCCAGGACCCAACACCATACGAGCAGTACTTC. It encodes CASSSQDPTPYEQYF.

Concerning this clonotype: The junction differs from germline at one of its ends, possibly a read error. This chain links TRBV4-1 with TRBJ2-1; 8 nucleotides match TRBD2. The CDR3 has 17 residues. From germline, CDR1 is MGHRA and CDR2 YSYEKL. The CDR3 coding sequence is TGCGTCAGCAGCCAATCGTCGAGCGGGGGACCCTACAATGAGCAGTTCTTC. Translating it yields CVSSQSSSGGPYNEQFF.

This clonotype occurred many times. V gene TRBV7-2 combines with J gene TRBJ2-6, with 8 bases fitting TRBD1. Germline CDR1 reads SGHTA; CDR2 reads FQGNSA. Trimming cost V 5 bases and J 3 bases; bases outside gene matches: 15. This CDR3 has 19 amino acids. CDR3 DNA: TGTGCCAGCAGCCCAACGGGGACAGGACTTCGAAGTGGGGCCAACGTCCTGACTTTC. The encoded protein is CASSPTGTGLRSGANVLTF.

Concerning this clonotype: One junction end disagrees with the germline gene, perhaps due to a read error. The chain employs TRBV4-3 and TRBJ2-1; D not resolved. Per the germline V gene, CDR1 is LGHNA and CDR2 is YSLEER. CDR3 length: 15 amino acids. CDR3 sequence (DNA): TGCGCCGGCAGCCAAGAGTCTAGCTCCTACAATGAGCAGTTCTTC. This translates into CAGSQESSSYNEQFF.